The next 17 T cell receptor beta chains were all read from a single sample in a study of cytomegalovirus exposure and HLA in healthy donors. 13 Jbeta primers and 60 Vbeta primers were used for the PCR. Produced via immunoSEQ multiplex PCR; TCRdb's table is partial and in-frame only. The data hold around 190,000 clones, with roughly four fifths observed a single time. Sequencing used PBMCs. The receptor set was obtained from a woman under 40 in good health and CMV-seropositive.

The count of this clone is one. CDR3 nucleotide sequence: TGCGCCAGCAGCCAGGGGACAGCGGATCAGCCCCAGCATTTT. It is translated as CASSQGTADQPQHF. V usage is TRBV5-1 and J usage is TRBJ1-5; 7 nucleotides agree with TRBD1. With V trimmed by 4 bases and J by 5 bases, 6 bases remained unmatched. There are 14 residues in the CDR3. The germline CDR1 and CDR2 sequences are SGHRS and YFSETQ.

The gene calls are TRBV13 and TRBJ1-2, with D perhaps TRBD1 (6 bases). Per the germline V gene, CDR1 is PRHDT and CDR2 is FYEKMQ (reference sequence). There are 16 residues in the CDR3. Trimming took 6 bases from V and 2 from J, leaving 19 bases between them. The CDR3 DNA sequence: TGTGCCAGCAGTCCCGGACAGAGCCCCTACAACTATGGCTACACCTTC. This translates into CASSPGQSPYNYGYTF.

The chain is built from TRBV4-2 and TRBJ2-2; TRBD1 is a possible D gene (7 bases). Trimming took off 0 bases at V and 5 bases at J, with 22 bases between the two ends. Germline V lookup: CDR1 LGHNA, CDR2 YNFKEQ. The CDR3 loop spans 19 amino acids. This chain's CDR3 is CASSQDQIGQGGRTGELFF. The CDR3 DNA is TGTGCCAGCAGCCAAGATCAAATTGGGCAGGGGGGAAGAACCGGGGAGCTGTTTTTT.

V and J are TRBV28 and TRBJ2-7, with TRBD2 matching 7 bases. This CDR3 spans 13 amino acids. Germline CDR1 is MDHEN and CDR2 is SYDVKM. Germline trimming cut 5 bases from V and 6 bases from J; bases unmatched to any gene: 7. The DNA for the CDR3 is TGTGCCAGCAGTAGACTAGCTCCGGCCGAGCAGTACTTC. This gives the protein CASSRLAPAEQYF.

By sample fraction, this clone is medium-sized. The rearrangement links TRBV6-5 to TRBJ1-1, with D unresolved. V lost 7 bases to trimming and J lost 1 base, with 10 bases between them. Germline lookup yields CDR1 MNHEY and CDR2 SVGAGI. There are 13 residues in the CDR3. The CDR3 protein is CASTKTENTEAFF. In DNA form, the CDR3 reads TGTGCCAGCACCAAAACAGAGAACACTGAAGCTTTCTTT.

This chain joins TRBV7-9 and TRBJ2-2; a possible D gene is TRBD1 (5 bases). CDR3 length equals 14 residues. The germline gives CDR1 SEHNR, CDR2 FQNEAQ (reference sequence). With 5 bases removed from V and 1 base from J, the gap between germline ends came to 8 bases. The CDR3 DNA sequence: TGTGCCAGCAGCCTACAGGAGAACACCGGGGAGCTGTTTTTT. It encodes CASSLQENTGELFF.

The rearrangement joins TRBV7-9 to TRBJ1-1, with unresolved D. This CDR3 comprises 14 residues. The V end lost 5 bases, the J end lost 5 bases, and 15 bases lay between the germline ends. From germline, CDR1 is SEHNR and CDR2 FQNEAQ (reference sequence). This chain's CDR3 is CASSPLDIWTEAFF. In nucleotides, the CDR3 is TGTGCCAGCAGCCCCCTTGACATATGGACTGAAGCTTTCTTT.

The genes are TRBV14 and TRBJ2-7; 11 bases fit TRBD1. After removal of 4 bases from V and 5 bases from J, the junction contained 4 bases not matched to a gene. The germline gives CDR1 SGHDN, CDR2 FVKESK. The CDR3 consists of 14 residues. The CDR3 nucleotides are TGTGCCAGCAGCCTTTGGACAGGGGGCCACGAGCAGTACTTC. It yields the protein CASSLWTGGHEQYF.

The rearrangement joins TRBV11-3 to TRBJ2-3; weak D call: TRBD1 (6 bases). This CDR3 is built from 16 residues. V was cut by 4 bases and J by 0 bases, with 14 bases left in between. CDR1 SGHNT and CDR2 YENEEA come from the germline V gene. CDR3 residues: CASSWGLNPSTDTQYF. The CDR3 DNA follows: TGTGCCAGCAGCTGGGGGCTTAACCCTAGCACAGATACGCAGTATTTT.

The chain employs TRBV5-5 and TRBJ1-1, with 7 bases fitting TRBD1. Trimming cost V 0 bases and J 0 bases; bases outside gene matches: 2. The CDR3 length is 15 residues. The V gene's germline CDR1 is SGHKS and CDR2 YYEKEE (reference sequence). CDR3 region: CASSLGDSLNTEAFF. CDR3 bases: TGTGCCAGCAGCTTGGGGGACAGTTTGAACACTGAAGCTTTCTTT.

This clone was recorded once. The chain recombines TRBV7-9 with TRBJ2-7; 7 bases are a match to TRBD2. V lost 0 bases and J lost 4; bases outside the gene matches: 3. The CDR3 totals 14 residues. Germline-derived CDR1 and CDR2 are SEHNR and FQNEAQ (reference sequence). CDR3 region: CASSLALGGYEQYF. CDR3 nucleotide sequence: TGTGCCAGCAGCTTAGCGCTCGGGGGGTACGAGCAGTACTTC.

V gene TRBV18 combines with J gene TRBJ2-2; D may be TRBD2 (5 bases). Germline CDR1 and CDR2: KGHSH and LQKENI. CDR3 length equals 15 residues. The V gene lost 2 bases and the J gene lost 5 bases, with 12 bases spanning the gap. CDR3 nucleotide sequence: TGTGCCAGCTCACCAGCGGGTCTAGCAACCGGGGAGCTGTTTTTT. This sequence encodes CASSPAGLATGELFF.

Points on this clone: Mismatch with germline at one junction end may stem from a read error. This chain links TRBV7-9 with TRBJ2-1; TRBD2 matches at 8 bases. The CDR3 totals 15 residues. Germline V CDR1 and CDR2: SEHNR, FQNEAQ (reference sequence). CDR3 sequence reads: CVSSPPGGRFHEQFF. The DNA of the CDR3 is TGTGTCAGCAGCCCGCCCGGCGGGAGGTTCCATGAGCAGTTCTTC.

This chain uses TRBV5-1 with TRBJ1-1; tentative D call: TRBD1 (6 bases). Trimming shortened V by 3 bases and J by 6 bases, and 15 bases separated the two germline ends. The CDR3 extends over 14 amino acids. Per the germline V gene, CDR1 is SGHRS and CDR2 is YFSETQ. The CDR3 coding sequence is TGCGCCAGCAGCTCCACCACAGGGAAGGCTGAAGCTTTCTTT. It codes for CASSSTTGKAEAFF.

This chain joins TRBV5-1 and TRBJ2-5; TRBD1 matches at 7 bases. Near its end, the DNA agrees better with TRBJ2-7, so the J call may be wrong. This CDR3 comprises 15 residues. Germline CDR1 is SGHRS and CDR2 is YFSETQ. CDR3 in DNA: TGCGCCAGCAGCTTGGCCGGGACAGCCCCCTACGAGCAGTACTTC. Translated: CASSLAGTAPYEQYF.

This chain joins TRBV6-5 and TRBJ2-1, with 11 bases lining up with TRBD2. The CDR3 has 15 residues. V lost 5 bases to trimming and J lost 8 bases; unmatched junction nucleotides: 8. CDR1 and CDR2 from the germline V gene are MNHEY and SVGAGI. The CDR3 DNA follows: TGTGCCAGCAGTCTACTAGCGGGAGTCAACGATGAGCAGTTCTTC. This translates into CASSLLAGVNDEQFF.

The chain carries TRBV19 and TRBJ1-2; possible D gene TRBD1, 6 bases. Trimming removed 5 bases at V and 0 bases at J, with 19 bases between. The CDR3 totals 17 residues. Germline values: CDR1 LNHDA, CDR2 SQIVND (reference sequence). As DNA, the CDR3 is TGTGCCAGTAGTCCGGGTTGGACAGACTATGCTAACTATGGCTACACCTTC. It is translated as CASSPGWTDYANYGYTF.